This T cell receptor (beta chain) comes out of a study of blood T cells in healthy people across ages. The germline V and J ends were trimmed by 4 bases and 5 bases, with 4 bases remaining between them. The CDR3 is 11 amino acids. Primers used in a second PCR of roughly 6 to 11 cycles were a sample-barcoded 5' primer and a J-beta primer mix. Every individual sample yielded 2.5 million or more paired-end reads (each containing CDR3). TCRdb re-called the 5' RACE reads through MiXCR, storing one row per CDR3 protein. Found here are hundreds of thousands of distinct CDR3 sequences, around 50% of them singletons; the top ten hold approximately 24%. The table lists this clonotype with many counts. Its antigen is still unknown. Study-wide points: Getting older went along with TCR beta diversity per million T cells dropping roughly linearly. The authors considered diversity estimates from one million T cells to be underestimates.

This clonotype was sampled from a man aged 40-50 years in good health. The sequencing sample was made of blood. V usage is TRBV12-3 or TRBV12-4 and J usage is TRBJ2-3; D is unclear. CDR3 in amino acids: CASSWGDTQYF. Here the CDR3 DNA reads TGTGCCAGCAGTTGGGGAGATACGCAGTATTTT.